Listed below are T cell receptor beta chains from one sample, sequenced in a study of metastatic and nonmetastatic thyroid tumors. With MiXCR, TCRdb reprocessed the PCR reads. The table records around 61,000 clones, less than 30% of them present only once. The sample comprised blood. Source of these receptors: a female donor with papillary thyroid cancer or a benign thyroid nodule (not recorded which). Some clones in this sample may be carry-over from other donors' samples. Each CDR3 is given with its conserved first and last residue. The D gene is left open where the match is weak. Only some rows state a clone size, as once, few, many or a class for expanded clones.

NA	TRBV2	TRBJ1-2	few	TGTGCCAGCAGTGACGGGCCGGACTGGGAGGGCTACACCTTC	CASSDGPDWEGYTF
NA	TRBV5-1	TRBJ2-5	NA	TGCGCCAGCAGCGTCCAGAGACAAGAGACCCAGTACTTC	CASSVQRQETQYF
NA	TRBV2	TRBJ2-7	medium-sized	TGTGCCAGCAGGGAATTCTACGAGCAGTACTTC	CASREFYEQYF
TRBD2	TRBV19	TRBJ2-3	NA	TGTGCCAGTATGGGACTAGCGGGAGTGGGCCCAGATACGCAGTATTTT	CASMGLAGVGPDTQYF
NA	TRBV6-6	TRBJ2-7	few	TGTGCCAGCAGTTACAGGGTGGGCTACGAGCAGTACTTC	CASSYRVGYEQYF
TRBD2	TRBV19	TRBJ2-1	many	TGTGCCAGTAGTCCCGAGGCCACTAGCGGGGCCTACAATGAGCAGTTCTTC	CASSPEATSGAYNEQFF
NA	TRBV6-1	TRBJ2-7	few	TGTGCCAGCACCCCAAGGTTAAACTACGAGCAGTACTTC	CASTPRLNYEQYF
NA	TRBV19	TRBJ2-6	many	TGTGCCAGTTCCCCGGGACGGTTAAGGTCTGGGGCCAACGTCCTGACTTTC	CASSPGRLRSGANVLTF
TRBD1	TRBV2	TRBJ2-1	few	TGTGCCAGCAGTTTTACCGGGACAGGGGTCAATGAGCAGTTCTTC	CASSFTGTGVNEQFF
NA	TRBV28	TRBJ1-1	few	TGTGCCAGCAGTATCCCCAGGGGAACGGACACTGAAGCTTTCTTT	CASSIPRGTDTEAFF
NA	TRBV27	TRBJ2-7	few	TGTGCCAGCAGGGGGGGTGGGCCCTACGAGCGGTACTTC	CASRGGGPYERYF
NA	TRBV2	TRBJ2-5	many	TGTGCCAGCAGTGATAGTGAGTTGGAGACCCAGTACTTC	CASSDSELETQYF
NA	TRBV6-5	TRBJ2-1	many	TGTGCCAGCGGGGGTTTTGGGGGGTCCGAATACAATGAGCAGTTCTTC	CASGGFGGSEYNEQFF
TRBD1	TRBV6-5	TRBJ2-7	NA	TGTGCCAGCAGTTACTCGATCGGGACAGGGCTGGTTCGCGAGCAGTACTTC	CASSYSIGTGLVREQYF
NA	TRBV7-9	TRBJ1-5	NA	TGTGCCAGCAGCGGGGAAGGCAATCAGCCCCAGCATTTT	CASSGEGNQPQHF
NA	TRBV5-1	TRBJ2-3	NA	TGCGCCAGCAGCTTGGACAGGGCCTCCACAGATACGCAGTATTTT	CASSLDRASTDTQYF
TRBD1	TRBV9	TRBJ2-3	few	TGTGCCAGCAGCGCCGGACAGGGGAAAGATACGCAGTATTTT	CASSAGQGKDTQYF
TRBD1	TRBV12-3/TRBV12-4	TRBJ2-1	few	TGTGCCAGCAGTTTTTTGTCGCAGGGGGCTAGGAATGAGCAGTTCTTC	CASSFLSQGARNEQFF